This record looks at one TCR beta chain sequence and its context. In germline, CDR1 is SGDLS, CDR2 YYNGEE. V was clipped by 0 bases and J by 8 bases, with 27 bases between them. CDR3 length: 18 amino acids. This record comes from a study of human T cells and chemical hapten exposure. Study overall: Each patch test put 0.01% DPC on the upper back, and results were read at 6 days.

Sample time point: pre-sensitization, week 0. Treatment described: therapeutic diphenylcyclopropenone sensitization with weekly scalp DPC. Total RNA came from unfractionated whole blood. TCRdb processed the RACE reads anew with MiXCR; each CDR3 protein has one entry. The repertoire holds 90,000 or so distinct CDR3 sequences, with about 9% as singletons. The starting material was whole blood, obtained in connection with sensitization to the hapten diphenylcyclopropenone (DPC). The gene calls are TRBV9 and TRBJ2-7; D gene ambiguous. The receptor's source is a man aged 35-49 years with alopecia areata. Some clones in this sample may be carry-over from other donors' samples. For the CDR3, the DNA is TGTGCCAGCAGCGTAGGTTTGACTGGTGGCGATAGTCTTCAGAAGCAGTACTTC. It encodes CASSVGLTGGDSLQKQYF.